One and the same sample provided the 25 T cell receptor beta chains below, sequenced in a study of OX40 agonist ivuxolimab in advanced cancers. Libraries were prepared by immunoSEQ multiplex PCR; TCRdb keeps only in-frame clonotypes and omits some of them. The table has around 76,000 clones, roughly nine tenths seen once. The sequences come from CD4+ or CD8+ T cells sorted from blood, collected in a trial of the OX40 agonist ivuxolimab. These receptors all stem from an adult with an advanced solid tumor such as melanoma, head and neck, liver or kidney cancer.

The chain recombines TRBV2 with TRBJ1-5, with a weak D call TRBD1 (6 bases). Trimming stripped 1 base from V and 7 bases from J, with 11 bases between. The CDR3 contains 14 residues. CDR1 is SNHLY and CDR2 is FYNNEI in the germline V gene. The CDR3 DNA follows: TGTGCCAGCAGTGAAGGGACAGAGGGCCAGCCCCAGCATTTT. Protein product: CASSEGTEGQPQHF.

V usage is TRBV4-2 and J usage is TRBJ2-3; 11 bases agree with TRBD2. In germline, CDR1 is LGHNA, CDR2 YNFKEQ. V lost 5 bases to trimming and J lost 2 bases; unmatched junction nucleotides: 6. The CDR3 totals 16 residues. The DNA for the CDR3 is TGTGCCAGCAGCAAGGGACTAGCGGATTTCACAGATACGCAGTATTTT. This translates into CASSKGLADFTDTQYF.

The CDR3 DNA sequence: TGTGCCAGCATCACCATGTGGGGTAGCAATCAGCCCCAGCATTTT. This codes for CASITMWGSNQPQHF. The J gene is TRBJ1-5, the V gene TRBV6-1; D unclear. Germline lookup yields CDR1 MNHNS and CDR2 SASEGT. CDR3 size: 15 residues. Trimming left V 7 bases short and J 0 bases short, with 13 bases between.

The chain carries TRBV5-4 and TRBJ1-3, with D possibly being TRBD1 (6 bases). Trimming removed 0 bases from V and 4 bases from J, with 14 bases in between. Germline V gene data show CDR1 as SGHNT and CDR2 as YYREEE (reference sequence). This CDR3 contains 16 residues. In DNA form, the CDR3 reads TGTGCCAGCAGCTTGGACCCAGGGGCTACCGGAAACACCATATATTTT. Its protein is CASSLDPGATGNTIYF. Full variable domain (rest looked up from reference TRBV5-4 and TRBJ1-3): ETGVTQSPTHLIKTRGQQVTLRCSSQSGHNTVSWYQQALGQGPQFIFQYYREEENGRGNFPPRFSGLQFPNYSSELNVNALELDDSALYLCASSLDPGATGNTIYFGEGSWLTVV.

The genes are TRBV2 and TRBJ2-1; possibly TRBD1 or TRBD2 for D (5 bases each). The CDR3 sequence is 11 residues long. The V gene lost 7 bases and the J gene lost 8 bases, with 9 bases spanning the gap. The germline gives CDR1 SNHLY, CDR2 FYNNEI. CDR3 loop: CASMGEYEQFF. The CDR3, as DNA: TGTGCCAGCATGGGGGAGTATGAGCAGTTCTTC.

The chain couples TRBV9 to TRBJ2-3; D unresolved. Germline V gives CDR1 SGDLS, CDR2 YYNGEE. The CDR3 sequence is 13 residues long. V was shortened by 4 bases and J by 6 bases, with 12 bases between the two germline ends. CDR3: CASSPGFFDTQYF. CDR3 sequence (DNA): TGTGCCAGCAGCCCCGGATTTTTTGATACGCAGTATTTT.

This clone was seen more than once but under ten times. The J gene is TRBJ2-6, the V gene TRBV4-2; D gene uncertain. The CDR3 sequence is 16 residues long. V shed 3 bases and J shed 0 bases, with 9 bases lying between them. In germline, CDR1 is LGHNA, CDR2 YNFKEQ. CDR3 bases: TGTGCCAGCAGCCACAGAGGTCGCTCTGGGGCCAACGTCCTGACTTTC. Its protein product is CASSHRGRSGANVLTF.

The chain employs TRBV18 and TRBJ1-5; D is undetermined. Trimming removed 3 bases from V and 7 bases from J, with 13 bases in between. The germline CDR1 and CDR2 sequences are KGHSH and LQKENI. The CDR3 runs 14 residues. The CDR3 region is CASSPGLEGQPQHF. As DNA, the CDR3 is TGTGCCAGCTCACCGGGTCTGGAGGGCCAGCCCCAGCATTTT.

J is TRBJ1-2 and V is TRBV9; 8 nucleotides agree with TRBD1. The germline V gene has CDR1 SGDLS and CDR2 YYNGEE. There are 17 residues in the CDR3. V lost 6 bases to trimming and J lost 3 bases; unmatched junction nucleotides: 16. The CDR3 here is CASTSPDRDGGYYGYTF. In DNA, the CDR3 is TGTGCCAGCACCTCACCGGACAGGGATGGCGGCTACTATGGCTACACCTTC.

The rearrangement uses TRBV7-2 and TRBJ2-1, with 8 positions matching TRBD2. This CDR3 is built from 14 residues. The J segment lost 4 bases and the V segment lost 3 bases, leaving 2 bases of the junction unmatched. Germline V CDR1 and CDR2: SGHTA, FQGNSA. The CDR3 protein is CASSLRGAYNEQFF. DNA for the CDR3: TGTGCCAGCAGCTTGCGGGGGGCGTACAATGAGCAGTTCTTC.

The chain combines TRBV28 with TRBJ2-7; D is tentatively TRBD1 or TRBD2 (5 bases each). Trimming shortened V by 5 bases and J by 7 bases, and 18 bases separated the two germline ends. The CDR3 contains 14 residues. Per the germline V gene, CDR1 is MDHEN and CDR2 is SYDVKM. The CDR3 spells CASSPPWDEREQYF. DNA of the CDR3: TGTGCCAGCAGTCCCCCCTGGGACGAGAGGGAGCAGTACTTC.

This chain connects TRBV28 to TRBJ2-3; D perhaps matches TRBD1 (5 bases). V was shortened by 2 bases and J by 3 bases, with 12 bases between the two germline ends. CDR1 and CDR2 from the germline V gene are MDHEN and SYDVKM. The length of the CDR3 is 15 residues. The chain's CDR3 is CASSLQGVWTDTQYF. The CDR3 nucleotides are TGTGCCAGCAGTTTACAGGGTGTTTGGACAGATACGCAGTATTTT.

CDR3 bases: TGTGCCAGCAGTTTATTGGGGGGCTCCCACTACACCTTC. It encodes CASSLLGGSHYTF. This sequence joins TRBV28 and TRBJ1-2; possible D gene TRBD1, 6 bases. The germline V and J ends were trimmed by 1 base and 10 bases, with 13 bases remaining between them. Germline CDR1 and CDR2: MDHEN and SYDVKM. The CDR3 is made up of 13 amino acids.

The chain couples TRBV18 to TRBJ2-1; D is possibly TRBD2 (5 bases). The CDR3 totals 14 residues. Trimming left V 8 bases short and J 5 bases short, with 16 bases between. The V gene's germline CDR1 is KGHSH and CDR2 LQKENI. CDR3 protein: CASAEDVTNNEQFF. The CDR3 bases are TGTGCCAGCGCGGAGGATGTAACGAACAATGAGCAGTTCTTC.

The genes are TRBV18 and TRBJ2-7; 9 bases are shared with TRBD2. The germline gives CDR1 KGHSH, CDR2 LQKENI. CDR3 length: 14 amino acids. J gave up 3 bases and V 3 bases, and 3 bases lay outside the gene matches. In nucleotides, the CDR3 is TGTGCCAGCTCACCGGCTAGCGGGAACTACGAGCAGTACTTC. The encoded protein is CASSPASGNYEQYF.

The rearrangement links TRBV11-2 to TRBJ2-1, with D possibly matching TRBD2 (5 bases). The CDR3 totals 16 residues. From germline, CDR1 is SGHAT and CDR2 FQNNGV. V lost 3 bases to trimming and J lost 2 bases, with 14 bases between them. In DNA, the CDR3 is TGTGCCAGCAGCTTTAAAATGGAGGCAGCCTACAATGAGCAGTTCTTC. Translating gives CASSFKMEAAYNEQFF.

This chain links TRBV7-9 with TRBJ2-5; 7 nucleotides align to TRBD1. This CDR3 is 12 amino acids long. The germline CDR1 and CDR2 sequences are SEHNR and FQNEAQ (reference sequence). J was trimmed by 11 bases and V by 3 bases; bases with no gene match: 6. CDR3 region: CASSFGQAEQYF. The CDR3 DNA is TGTGCCAGCAGCTTCGGACAGGCAGAGCAGTACTTC.

This clone appeared a single time. V usage is TRBV5-4 and J usage is TRBJ1-1, with 7 bases identical to TRBD1. The CDR3 consists of 13 residues. Trimming removed 3 bases from V and 7 bases from J; junction bases left unmatched: 6. CDR1 SGHNT and CDR2 YYREEE come from the germline V gene (reference sequence). The CDR3: CASSSYGTVEAFF. The CDR3 region has the DNA TGTGCCAGCAGCTCCTACGGGACAGTTGAAGCTTTCTTT.

This chain's CDR3 is CASSWGTEAFF. The DNA for the CDR3 is TGTGCCAGCAGTTGGGGGACTGAAGCTTTCTTT. The chain carries TRBV28 and TRBJ1-1; maybe TRBD1 (5 bases). This CDR3 spans 11 amino acids. The V gene's germline CDR1 is MDHEN and CDR2 SYDVKM. Trimming left V 4 bases short and J 5 bases short, with 5 bases between.

The CDR3 coding sequence is TGTGCCAGCAGTTACTGGTCCGGCTTCCAAGAGACCCAGTACTTC. Translated, it gives CASSYWSGFQETQYF. The chain is built from TRBV6-5 and TRBJ2-5; D is unclear. Trimming took 1 base from V and 1 from J, leaving 10 bases between them. This CDR3 contains 15 residues. From germline, CDR1 is MNHEY and CDR2 SVGAGI.

The V gene is TRBV10-3, the J gene TRBJ1-5; D ambiguous. This CDR3 has 13 amino acids. Germline V gene data show CDR1 as ENHRY and CDR2 as SYGVKD. V shed 7 bases and J shed 6 bases, with 13 bases lying between them. CDR3 in DNA: TGTGCCATCACCGACGGTGAAAGTCAGCCCCAGCATTTT. Residues: CAITDGESQPQHF.

The V and J genes are TRBV7-9 and TRBJ2-7, with D tentatively TRBD1 (5 bases). This CDR3 is 14 amino acids long. Deletions cut 1 base from V and 3 bases from J, with 10 bases between. Germline V gene sequence: CDR1 SEHNR, CDR2 FQNEAQ (reference sequence). The CDR3 DNA reads as TGTGCCAGCAGCTTAGTGGCGACAGACTACGAGCAGTACTTC. Protein sequence: CASSLVATDYEQYF.

This chain joins TRBV5-1 and TRBJ2-2, with D perhaps TRBD1 or TRBD2 (5 bases each). V was shortened by 0 bases and J by 4 bases, with 13 bases between the two germline ends. Germline assignment: CDR1 SGHRS and CDR2 YFSETQ. This CDR3 has 16 amino acids. This CDR3 is CASSLAGIGTTGELFF. In DNA, the CDR3 is TGCGCCAGCAGCTTGGCTGGTATTGGGACCACCGGGGAGCTGTTTTTT.

This chain uses TRBV11-2 with TRBJ1-1; D might be TRBD1 (6 bases). This CDR3 spans 14 amino acids. The germline CDR1 and CDR2 sequences are SGHAT and FQNNGV. Trimming stripped 0 bases from V and 5 bases from J, with 10 bases between. The CDR3 protein is CASSLEGARTEAFF. The CDR3 DNA reads as TGTGCCAGCAGCTTAGAGGGGGCGAGGACTGAAGCTTTCTTT.

J is TRBJ1-3 and V is TRBV19, with D unresolved. Trimming left V 3 bases short and J 2 bases short, with 8 bases between. The CDR3 runs 14 residues. The V gene's germline CDR1 is LNHDA and CDR2 SQIVND (reference sequence). The CDR3 DNA reads TGTGCCAGTAGTATCCCGGGTCCTGGAAACACCATATATTTT. Protein sequence: CASSIPGPGNTIYF.